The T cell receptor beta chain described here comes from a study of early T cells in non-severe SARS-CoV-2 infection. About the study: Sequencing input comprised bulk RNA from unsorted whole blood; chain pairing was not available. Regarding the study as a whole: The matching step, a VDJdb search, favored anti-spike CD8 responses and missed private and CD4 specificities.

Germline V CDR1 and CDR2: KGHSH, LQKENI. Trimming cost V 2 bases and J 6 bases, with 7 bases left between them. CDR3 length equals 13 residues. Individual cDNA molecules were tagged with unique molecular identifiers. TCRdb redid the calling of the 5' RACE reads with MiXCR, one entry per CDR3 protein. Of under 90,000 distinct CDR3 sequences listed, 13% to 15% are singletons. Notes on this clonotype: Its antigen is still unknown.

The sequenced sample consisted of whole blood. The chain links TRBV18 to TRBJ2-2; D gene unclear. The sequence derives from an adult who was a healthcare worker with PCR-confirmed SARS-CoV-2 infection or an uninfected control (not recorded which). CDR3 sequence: CASSPSSPGELFF. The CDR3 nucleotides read TGTGCCAGCTCACCATCAAGCCCCGGGGAGCTGTTTTTT. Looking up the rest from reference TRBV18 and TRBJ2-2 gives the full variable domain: NAGVMQNPRHLVRRRGQEARLRCSPMKGHSHVYWYRQLPEEGLKFMVYLQKENIIDESGMPKERFSAEFPKEGPSILRIQQVVRGDSAAYFCASSPSSPGELFFGEGSRLTVL.